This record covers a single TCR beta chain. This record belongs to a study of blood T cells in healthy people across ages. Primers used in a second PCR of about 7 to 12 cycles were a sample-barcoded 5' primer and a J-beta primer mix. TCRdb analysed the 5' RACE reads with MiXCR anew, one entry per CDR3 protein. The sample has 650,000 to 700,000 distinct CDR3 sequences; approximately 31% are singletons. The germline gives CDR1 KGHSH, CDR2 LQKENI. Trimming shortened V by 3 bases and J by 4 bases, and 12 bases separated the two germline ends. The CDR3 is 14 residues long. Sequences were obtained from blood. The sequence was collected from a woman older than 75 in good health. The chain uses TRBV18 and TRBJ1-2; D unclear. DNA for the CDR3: TGTGCCAGCTCACCGGAAGGGTTCGGCTATGGCTACACCTTC. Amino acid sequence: CASSPEGFGYGYTF. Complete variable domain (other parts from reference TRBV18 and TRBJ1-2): NAGVMQNPRHLVRRRGQEARLRCSPMKGHSHVYWYRQLPEEGLKFMVYLQKENIIDESGMPKERFSAEFPKEGPSILRIQQVVRGDSAAYFCASSPEGFGYGYTFGSGTRLTVV.